This T cell receptor beta chain is from a study of blood T cells in healthy people across ages. In the study overall: Capture by template switching was about one barcoded beta molecule per two T cells. Study outcomes and limitations: Naive T cell percentage and TCR beta diversity correlated strongly. Researchers judged that diversity estimates from one million T cells fell short of true values.

The CDR3 runs 16 residues. Germline V gene sequence: CDR1 SGHNT, CDR2 YENEEA. Losses at the gene ends were 6 bases for V and 5 bases for J; bases not matched to a gene: 10. Concerning this clonotype itself: No antigen is known for it.

Alongside a J-beta primer mix, a sample-barcoded 5' primer served in a second PCR lasting roughly 7 to 11 cycles. Every sample gave at least 2.5 million paired-end reads containing CDR3. TCRdb re-analysed the 5' RACE reads in MiXCR, keeping a single row per CDR3 protein. Among approximately 900,000 distinct CDR3 sequences listed, approximately 49% were seen once. The sequence came from a young man in good health. The chain has TRBV11-3 and TRBJ2-1; 10 nucleotides agree with TRBD2. The specimen sequenced was blood. CDR3 sequence: CASRRASGGPNNEQFF. The CDR3, as DNA: TGTGCCAGCAGACGTGCTAGCGGGGGCCCAAACAATGAGCAGTTCTTC.